The 23 T cell receptor beta chains below come from one sample, sequenced in a study of shared clonotypes between healthy human individuals. Data came from immunoSEQ multiplex PCR; TCRdb stores just in-frame clones and leaves some out. This table holds 2.5 million or so clones, just over 90% found once. Sequenced sample: naive CD4+ T cells sorted from blood. Indicated subset: CD45RA+ positively selected. The receptors here all came from a man between 18 and 29 years old in good health.

This clone was seen just once. The chain employs TRBV7-9 and TRBJ2-1; D gene uncertain. The CDR3 covers 14 residues. The V and J ends lost 2 bases and 6 bases respectively, with 11 bases between them. CDR1 SEHNR and CDR2 FQNEAQ come from the germline V gene (reference sequence). CDR3 loop: CASSLSGWGNEQFF. CDR3 DNA: TGTGCCAGCAGCTTATCGGGTTGGGGCAATGAGCAGTTCTTC.

V and J are TRBV2 and TRBJ2-3, with D possibly being TRBD2 (5 bases). CDR1 is SNHLY, CDR2 FYNNEI, per germline. The length of the CDR3 is 14 residues. V was cut by 6 bases and J by 2 bases, with 12 bases left in between. CDR3 nucleotide sequence: TGTGCCAGCAGGCCCCGACTAAACACAGATACGCAGTATTTT. Translating gives CASRPRLNTDTQYF.

The chain couples TRBV30 to TRBJ1-3; no clear D. In germline, CDR1 is GTSNPN, CDR2 SVGIG (reference sequence). The CDR3 is made up of 15 amino acids. Trimming took off 4 bases at V and 0 bases at J, with 13 bases between the two ends. CDR3 nucleotide sequence: TGTGCCTGGATTGGGAGGGTCTCCTCTGGAAACACCATATATTTT. This gives the protein CAWIGRVSSGNTIYF.

This chain connects TRBV5-1 to TRBJ1-6; TRBD1 aligns across 8 bases. Germline lookup yields CDR1 SGHRS and CDR2 YFSETQ. After removal of 0 bases from V and 16 bases from J, the junction contained 6 bases not matched to a gene. The CDR3 sequence is 13 residues long. Written as DNA, the CDR3 is TGCGCCAGCAGCTTGGGACAGGGGTTTTTGCTCCACTTT. It translates to CASSLGQGFLLHF.

The chain links TRBV7-9 to TRBJ1-4; 7 bases are a match to TRBD1. J was trimmed by 8 bases and V by 2 bases; bases with no gene match: 5. The CDR3 is 14 amino acids. The germline gives CDR1 SEHNR, CDR2 FQNEAQ (reference sequence). The CDR3 is CASSLMGQREKLFF. The CDR3, as DNA: TGTGCCAGCAGCTTAATGGGACAGCGGGAAAAACTGTTTTTT.

J is TRBJ1-1 and V is TRBV30; TRBD1 matches at 7 bases. CDR3 length: 16 residues. Germline loops: CDR1 GTSNPN, CDR2 SVGIG (reference sequence). V lost 4 bases to trimming and J lost 0 bases; unmatched junction nucleotides: 11. CDR3 in amino acids: CAWKAWDSVLNTEAFF. The DNA of the CDR3 is TGTGCCTGGAAGGCTTGGGACAGTGTCTTGAACACTGAAGCTTTCTTT.

The rearrangement uses TRBV12-5 and TRBJ2-7; a possible D gene is TRBD1 (6 bases). This CDR3 is built from 14 residues. The V gene lost 1 base and the J gene lost 2 bases, with 9 bases spanning the gap. CDR1 is LGHNT, CDR2 FRNRAP, per germline. The DNA for the CDR3 is TGTGCTAGTGGTTTGGAGACAGGCCCCTACGAGCAGTACTTC. As protein: CASGLETGPYEQYF.

The chain uses TRBV19 and TRBJ1-1; 9 bases agree with TRBD1. CDR3 length: 16 residues. Per the germline V gene, CDR1 is LNHDA and CDR2 is SQIVND (reference sequence). J was trimmed by 2 bases and V by 5 bases; bases with no gene match: 9. The CDR3 sequence is CASSSTGGRKNTEAFF. CDR3 in DNA: TGTGCCAGTAGTTCAACAGGGGGCAGGAAAAACACTGAAGCTTTCTTT.

This clone has just a few counts. The chain is built from TRBV10-1 and TRBJ2-1, with no clear D. The CDR3 length is 14 residues. V was clipped by 5 bases and J by 0 bases, with 8 bases between them. Germline CDR1 is WNHNN and CDR2 is SYGVQD (reference sequence). CDR3 in DNA: TGCGCCAGCAGTAACTACGACTCCTACAATGAGCAGTTCTTC. This translates into CASSNYDSYNEQFF.

The count of this clone is one. Other DNA sequences from this sample encode an identical CDR3 as well. The J gene is TRBJ1-3, the V gene TRBV20-1; D unclear. The V end was cut by 7 bases, the J end by 1 base, with 5 bases between. CDR3 length: 11 residues. CDR1 is DFQATT and CDR2 is SNEGSKA in the germline V gene (reference sequence). The CDR3, as DNA: TGCAGTGGTACGTCTGGAAACACCATATATTTT. Protein sequence: CSGTSGNTIYF.

This sequence joins TRBV18 and TRBJ2-5; D gene ambiguous. The CDR3 sequence is 14 residues long. The germline gives CDR1 KGHSH, CDR2 LQKENI. Trimming shortened V by 1 base and J by 2 bases, and 8 bases separated the two germline ends. As DNA, the CDR3 is TGTGCCAGCTCACCACTGTCAGTTCAAGAGACCCAGTACTTC. It yields the protein CASSPLSVQETQYF. The full variable domain, in which reference TRBV18 and TRBJ2-5 provide the parts outside the CDR3, is NAGVMQNPRHLVRRRGQEARLRCSPMKGHSHVYWYRQLPEEGLKFMVYLQKENIIDESGMPKERFSAEFPKEGPSILRIQQVVRGDSAAYFCASSPLSVQETQYFGPGTRLLVL.

The V gene is TRBV7-9, the J gene TRBJ2-6; unclear D gene. This CDR3 is built from 18 residues. CDR1 is SEHNR and CDR2 is FQNEAQ in the germline V gene (reference sequence). Deletions cut 4 bases from V and 3 bases from J, with 19 bases between. This chain's CDR3 is CASSSYPSGSGGANVLTF. The CDR3 region has the DNA TGTGCCAGCAGCTCGTACCCATCGGGTTCTGGTGGGGCCAACGTCCTGACTTTC.

CDR3 amino acids: CASSLYRLNTEAFF. For the CDR3, the DNA is TGTGCCAGCAGTTTATACAGACTGAACACTGAAGCTTTCTTT. V gene TRBV28 combines with J gene TRBJ1-1; the D is unclear. The CDR3 has 14 amino acids. V shed 1 base and J shed 0 bases, with 6 bases lying between them. Per germline, CDR1 MDHEN and CDR2 SYDVKM.

The chain joins TRBV6-1 to TRBJ2-7; a possible D gene is TRBD1 (5 bases). Trimming removed 8 bases at V and 3 bases at J, with 17 bases between. CDR3 length: 14 residues. Germline V lookup: CDR1 MNHNS, CDR2 SASEGT. The CDR3 DNA follows: TGTGCCAGCGTTTGGTACGGCAGGGACTACGAGCAGTACTTC. Translation: CASVWYGRDYEQYF.

This chain uses TRBV7-2 with TRBJ2-5; D is unresolved. This CDR3 spans 14 amino acids. Trimming shortened V by 2 bases and J by 4 bases, and 11 bases separated the two germline ends. Per the germline V gene, CDR1 is SGHTA and CDR2 is FQGNSA. CDR3 protein: CASSLNGIGETQYF. CDR3 bases: TGTGCCAGCAGCTTAAACGGAATTGGAGAGACCCAGTACTTC.

The chain joins TRBV6-1 to TRBJ2-5; TRBD1 agrees at 8 bases. Germline values: CDR1 MNHNS, CDR2 SASEGT. J was trimmed by 5 bases and V by 11 bases; bases with no gene match: 10. CDR3 length: 13 residues. The CDR3: CAVSPGGIETQYF. The CDR3, as DNA: TGTGCCGTTTCTCCAGGGGGCATCGAGACCCAGTACTTC.

This rearrangement joins TRBV7-9 to TRBJ1-1, with 7 positions matching TRBD1. Germline CDR1 SEHNR, CDR2 FQNEAQ (reference sequence). Unmatched junction bases numbered 4, after V lost 1 base and J lost 8 bases. This CDR3 contains 13 residues. CDR3 DNA sequence: TGTGCCAGCAGCTTAGGGACCAGGGGGGAAGCTTTCTTT. Residues: CASSLGTRGEAFF.

The chain is built from TRBV19 and TRBJ2-2, with unresolved D. The CDR3 is made up of 15 amino acids. CDR1 and CDR2 (germline): LNHDA, SQIVND (reference sequence). V was cut by 3 bases and J by 2 bases, with 10 bases left in between. The CDR3 coding sequence is TGTGCCAGTAGTATGATGGGTTTTAACACCGGGGAGCTGTTTTTT. Encoded protein: CASSMMGFNTGELFF.

In this sample, this clone turned up once. Other DNA sequences in this sample translate to the same CDR3. The chain carries TRBV30 and TRBJ2-5, with D possibly TRBD1 on 6 matching bases. V lost 3 bases and J 2 bases, leaving 10 bases between the germline ends. The germline gives CDR1 GTSNPN, CDR2 SVGIG (reference sequence). There are 13 residues in the CDR3. CDR3 nucleotides: TGTGCCTGGAGCGGACAGTTACAAGAGACCCAGTACTTC. Protein: CAWSGQLQETQYF.

Note on this clone: Other nucleotide sequences in the sample specify the same CDR3. The J gene is TRBJ2-5, the V gene TRBV5-1; TRBD2 agrees at 7 bases. CDR3 length equals 14 residues. In germline, CDR1 is SGHRS, CDR2 YFSETQ. Trimming at V came to 4 bases and at J to 4 bases, leaving 7 bases not matched to a gene. CDR3 DNA: TGCGCCAGCAGCCTGGGGCCGGGGGGAGAGACCCAGTACTTC. Amino acids: CASSLGPGGETQYF.

The chain recombines TRBV2 with TRBJ1-2, with TRBD1 as a possible D gene (6 bases). The germline gives CDR1 SNHLY, CDR2 FYNNEI. V lost 5 bases and J 8 bases, leaving 12 bases between the germline ends. The CDR3 covers 12 residues. CDR3 bases: TGTGCCAGCAGTCTCAGGGGTGGCGGCTACACCTTC. Translated, it gives CASSLRGGGYTF.

This chain links TRBV6-5 with TRBJ2-2; 8 bases align to TRBD1. Trimming cost V 6 bases and J 5 bases; bases outside gene matches: 8. The CDR3 consists of 15 residues. Looked up from germline, CDR1 is MNHEY and CDR2 is SVGAGI. Written as DNA, the CDR3 is TGTGCCAGCAGATCTTCGGGACAGGTTACCGGGGAGCTGTTTTTT. It codes for CASRSSGQVTGELFF.

The V call is TRBV6-6, the J call TRBJ2-7, with 11 bases that match TRBD1. CDR1 is MNHNY, CDR2 SVGAGI, per germline (reference sequence). The CDR3 length is 14 residues. V was clipped by 4 bases and J by 2 bases; unmatched bases: 1. In DNA form, the CDR3 reads TGTGCCAGCAGTTTGGGACAGGGGGCCTACGAGCAGTACTTC. Translating gives CASSLGQGAYEQYF.